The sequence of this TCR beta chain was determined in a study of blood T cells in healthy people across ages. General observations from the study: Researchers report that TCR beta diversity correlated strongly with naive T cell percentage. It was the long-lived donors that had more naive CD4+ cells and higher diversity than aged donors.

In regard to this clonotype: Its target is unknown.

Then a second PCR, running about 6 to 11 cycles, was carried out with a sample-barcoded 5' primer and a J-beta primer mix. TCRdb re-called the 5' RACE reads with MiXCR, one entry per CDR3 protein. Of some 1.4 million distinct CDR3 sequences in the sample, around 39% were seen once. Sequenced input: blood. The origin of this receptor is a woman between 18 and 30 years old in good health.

DNA of the CDR3: TGTGCCTGGAGTCTAGCTTCCTACAATGAGCAGTTCTTC. Translation: CAWSLASYNEQFF. The chain is built from TRBV30 and TRBJ2-1, with D perhaps matching TRBD2 (5 bases). The V and J ends lost 2 bases and 1 base respectively, with 6 bases between them. The CDR3 is 13 amino acids. In germline, CDR1 is GTSNPN, CDR2 SVGIG (reference sequence). The whole variable domain, filled in from reference TRBV30 and TRBJ2-1, reads SQTIHQWPATLVQPVGSPLSLECTVEGTSNPNLYWYRQAAGRGLQLLFYSVGIGQISSEVPQNLSASRPQDRQFILSSKKLLLSDSGFYLCAWSLASYNEQFFGPGTRLTVL.